This TCR beta chain was profiled in a study of control samples from healthy donors and cancer patients. Method: immunoSEQ multiplex PCR; TCRdb's copy keeps in-frame clones and lacks some. The sample lists roughly 100,000 clones, 88% seen once, with roughly 13% in the top ten. The germline V and J ends were trimmed by 6 bases and 2 bases, with 12 bases remaining between them. The CDR3 loop spans 14 amino acids. Germline V gene data show CDR1 as SGHTA and CDR2 as FQGTGA. This sequence was found in a man aged 30-40 years in good health. The rearrangement links TRBV7-3 to TRBJ2-3; the D gene is possibly TRBD1 (6 bases). Source material: blood. The CDR3 loop is CASSPGGSTDTQYF. The CDR3 nucleotides are TGTGCCAGCAGTCCTGGGGGCTCCACAGATACGCAGTATTTT.